Shown below are 18 T cell receptor beta chains from a single sample sequenced in a study of blood T cells in healthy people across ages. The use of a sample-barcoded 5' primer and a J-beta primer mix characterized a second PCR of roughly 7 to 11 cycles. TCRdb reprocessed the 5' RACE reads with MiXCR, giving one entry per CDR3 protein. The table shows about 680,000 distinct CDR3 sequences, with 45% to 50% occurring only once. Sequencing input: blood. The receptors shown here come from a woman aged 55 to 70 in good health.

This clonotype was observed a handful of times. The chain uses TRBV6-6 and TRBJ2-7; TRBD2 agrees at 9 bases. CDR3 size: 17 residues. The V gene's germline CDR1 is MNHNY and CDR2 SVGAGI (reference sequence). Trimming cost V 7 bases and J 0 bases; bases outside gene matches: 13. For the CDR3, the DNA is TGTGCCAGCATGGGTAGCGGGAGCCGAGGGGGCTCCTACGAGCAGTACTTC. Residues: CASMGSGSRGGSYEQYF.

The chain uses TRBV20-1 and TRBJ2-5; 10 bases line up with TRBD1. This CDR3 has 13 residues. CDR1 is DFQATT and CDR2 is SNEGSKA in the germline V gene (reference sequence). The ends lost 4 bases at V and 9 bases at J; junction bases unmatched: 8. CDR3 sequence (DNA): TGCAGTGCTATCTTCAAGACAGGGGGCGCCCAGTACTTC. As protein: CSAIFKTGGAQYF.

The chain has TRBV6-1 and TRBJ1-1, with D perhaps matching TRBD1 (6 bases). Looked up from germline, CDR1 is MNHNS and CDR2 is SASEGT. The CDR3 is made up of 15 amino acids. V was cut by 0 bases and J by 3 bases, with 11 bases left in between. CDR3 coding DNA: TGTGCCAGCAGTGAAGCGCCAGGGGTCTACACTGAAGCTTTCTTT. Its protein is CASSEAPGVYTEAFF.

The J gene is TRBJ2-3, the V gene TRBV5-1; TRBD1 or TRBD2 may be the D gene (5 bases each). The germline V gene encodes CDR1 SGHRS and CDR2 YFSETQ. This CDR3 has 17 amino acids. V lost 0 bases to trimming and J lost 1 base, with 15 bases between them. CDR3 sequence (DNA): TGCGCCAGCAGCTTGGTTGGGACGGCCCCTCGCACAGATACGCAGTATTTT. This translates into CASSLVGTAPRTDTQYF.

V and J are TRBV14 and TRBJ2-7; TRBD1 might be the D (6 bases). Germline V gene data show CDR1 as SGHDN and CDR2 as FVKESK. The CDR3 is 13 residues long. Trimming took 6 bases from V and 2 from J, leaving 11 bases between them. CDR3 sequence reads: CASRADSPYEQYF. The CDR3 nucleotides are TGTGCCAGCAGGGCGGACAGCCCCTACGAGCAGTACTTC.

This chain uses TRBV5-5 with TRBJ1-2; a weak D match, TRBD1 (6 bases). Looked up from germline, CDR1 is SGHKS and CDR2 is YYEKEE (reference sequence). The CDR3 runs 13 residues. Between the trimmed V and J ends, which lost 1 base and 6 bases, there was a span of 10 bases. CDR3 DNA sequence: TGTGCCAGCAGCTTGCGAGGGGGAGATGGCTACACCTTC. Its protein product is CASSLRGGDGYTF.

This chain joins TRBV4-1 and TRBJ2-2; TRBD1 matches at 9 bases. Trimming took 6 bases from V and 1 from J; bases not matched to a gene: 6. Germline CDR1 MGHRA, CDR2 YSYEKL. The CDR3 is 16 residues long. Written as DNA, the CDR3 is TGCGCCAGCAGTCTACAGGGGGCGCGGAACACCGGGGAGCTGTTTTTT. It is translated as CASSLQGARNTGELFF.

To note about this clonotype: This sequence may be a read error, since a much larger clone differs from it by one base. This rearrangement joins TRBV29-1 to TRBJ1-4; 7 bases fit TRBD1. The CDR3 runs 15 residues. Germline-derived CDR1 and CDR2 are SQVTM and ANQGSEA. The DNA of the CDR3 is TGCAACGTTGGTGAAACGGGACAGATTAATGAAAAACTGTTTTTT. It translates to CNVGETGQINEKLFF.

This clonotype was counted only a few times. The J gene is TRBJ1-2, the V gene TRBV27; 8 nucleotides agree with TRBD1. After removal of 6 bases from V and 3 bases from J, the junction contained 6 bases not matched to a gene. CDR3 length equals 14 residues. The germline CDR1 and CDR2 sequences are MNHEY and SMNVEV (reference sequence). CDR3 sequence reads: CASRSGQEHYGYTF. In DNA, the CDR3 is TGTGCCAGCAGATCGGGACAGGAGCACTATGGCTACACCTTC.

As DNA, the CDR3 is TGTGCCATCTTTCCCGGGAAAAGTAACTATGGCTACACCTTC. The encoded protein is CAIFPGKSNYGYTF. The J gene is TRBJ1-2, the V gene TRBV28; no clear D. The V gene's germline CDR1 is MDHEN and CDR2 SYDVKM. The V and J ends lost 10 bases and 1 base respectively, with 16 bases between them. CDR3 length equals 14 residues.

The chain links TRBV7-6 to TRBJ1-1, with 9 bases identical to TRBD1. With 4 bases clipped from V and 5 bases from J, the junction kept 8 bases outside the gene matches. The CDR3 has 15 amino acids. Germline CDR1 SGHVS, CDR2 FNYEAQ. The CDR3: CASSSPQGAWTEAFF. CDR3 DNA sequence: TGTGCCAGCAGCTCACCACAGGGGGCTTGGACTGAAGCTTTCTTT.

In nucleotides, the CDR3 is TGTGCCAGCAGCCAAGAGGTAGCGGGACCAAATGAGCAGTTCTTC. It is translated as CASSQEVAGPNEQFF. The chain combines TRBV3-1 with TRBJ2-1; 8 nucleotides agree with TRBD2. The CDR3 runs to 15 residues. Looked up from germline, CDR1 is LGHDT and CDR2 is YNNKEL (reference sequence). V lost 0 bases, J lost 7 bases, and 5 bases stayed unmatched.

This rearrangement joins TRBV6-5 to TRBJ1-1; D unresolved. CDR3 length equals 13 residues. CDR1 is MNHEY, CDR2 SVGAGI, per germline. V dropped 0 bases and J dropped 7 bases, with 9 bases sitting between them. CDR3 sequence reads: CASSYSGYSEAFF. For the CDR3, the DNA is TGTGCCAGCAGTTACTCTGGGTATAGTGAAGCTTTCTTT.

The table lists this clonotype with a count of one. The chain couples TRBV24-1 to TRBJ2-1, with 8 bases lining up with TRBD1. The better agreement between TRBJ2-7 and the DNA end casts doubt on the J call. Germline V gene sequence: CDR1 KGHDR, CDR2 SFDVKD. The CDR3 totals 16 residues. CDR3 coding DNA: TGTGCCACCAGTGAGCGGGACAGGAGCTCCTACAATGAGCAGTACTTC. Translation: CATSERDRSSYNEQYF.

This clonotype was observed many times. This chain connects TRBV4-2 to TRBJ1-4; TRBD1 is a possible D gene (6 bases). Trimming pared 3 bases from V and 7 bases from J, leaving 12 bases between. The CDR3 runs 14 residues. Per germline, CDR1 LGHNA and CDR2 YNFKEQ. CDR3 DNA: TGTGCCAGCAGCCATGCCGGGACAATTGAAAAACTGTTTTTT. Its translation: CASSHAGTIEKLFF.

The genes are TRBV7-2 and TRBJ1-2, with D perhaps TRBD1 (6 bases). The CDR3 is 13 amino acids. Trimming stripped 5 bases from V and 6 bases from J, with 13 bases between. Looked up from germline, CDR1 is SGHTA and CDR2 is FQGNSA. The chain's CDR3 is CASSPAGAHGYTF. CDR3 coding DNA: TGTGCCAGCAGCCCCGCGGGGGCCCATGGCTACACCTTC. Full variable domain (outside the CDR3, taken from reference TRBV7-2 and TRBJ1-2): GAGVSQSPSNKVTEKGKDVELRCDPISGHTALYWYRQSLGQGLEFLIYFQGNSAPDKSGLPSDRFSAERTGGSVSTLTIQRTQQEDSAVYLCASSPAGAHGYTFGSGTRLTVV.

This clonotype was observed a single time. The V gene is TRBV19, the J gene TRBJ2-5, with D perhaps TRBD1 or TRBD2 (6 bases each). The CDR3 sequence is 12 residues long. The germline V and J ends were trimmed by 9 bases and 5 bases, with 13 bases remaining between them. Germline-derived CDR1 and CDR2 are LNHDA and SQIVND (reference sequence). The CDR3 sequence: CASRQAGETQYF. DNA of the CDR3: TGTGCCAGCCGACAGGCGGGGGAGACCCAGTACTTC.

The genes are TRBV4-3 and TRBJ1-5, with D uncertain. CDR3 length: 14 residues. Germline V CDR1 and CDR2: LGHNA, YSLEER. Trimming stripped 0 bases from V and 6 bases from J, with 9 bases between. CDR3 amino acids: CASSQDLGLQPQHF. The CDR3 DNA reads as TGCGCCAGCAGCCAAGATCTAGGGCTTCAGCCCCAGCATTTT.